Below are 3 T cell receptor beta chains sequenced from a single sample in a study of T cells in Graves' hyperthyroidism and ophthalmopathy. The investigators amplified TCR beta CDR3 regions from RNA transcripts. The primer set for the first-round RT-PCR of the TCR CDR3 was HTBI. Each CDR3 protein gets one entry after TCRdb re-called the multiplex PCR reads with MiXCR. The data contain hundreds of thousands of distinct CDR3 sequences, around 20% of them singletons. The sequenced material came from blood. These receptors originate from a man in his forties or fifties with Graves' ophthalmopathy.

V gene TRBV12-3 or TRBV12-4 combines with J gene TRBJ1-2; D perhaps matches TRBD1 (6 bases). The V and J ends lost 7 bases and 6 bases respectively, with 15 bases between them. The CDR3 runs to 13 residues. This CDR3 reads CASKLGGRDGYTF. The CDR3 DNA is TGTGCCAGCAAGCTTGGGGGGCGGGATGGCTACACCTTC.

The rearrangement uses TRBV7-9 and TRBJ1-4; 7 bases align to TRBD1. The CDR3 sequence is 15 residues long. V trimming: 0 bases; J trimming: 4 bases; junction bases outside the gene matches: 2. Germline values: CDR1 SEHNR, CDR2 FQNEAQ (reference sequence). CDR3 protein: CASSLAGQSNEKLFF. The CDR3 DNA is TGTGCCAGCAGCTTAGCGGGACAGAGTAATGAAAAACTGTTTTTT.

This clonotype was picked up a small number of times. The rearrangement joins TRBV7-9 to TRBJ2-7; D unclear. This CDR3 has 14 residues. Germline values: CDR1 SEHNR, CDR2 FQNEAQ (reference sequence). The V and J ends lost 3 bases and 3 bases respectively, with 12 bases between them. The CDR3 spells CASSLGWASYEQYF. The CDR3 nucleotides read TGTGCCAGCAGCTTGGGATGGGCTAGCTACGAGCAGTACTTC. The variable domain in full, completed from reference TRBV7-9 and TRBJ2-7, reads DTGVSQNPRHKITKRGQNVTFRCDPISEHNRLYWYRQTLGQGPEFLTYFQNEAQLEKSRLLSDRFSAERPKGSFSTLEIQRTEQGDSAMYLCASSLGWASYEQYFGPGTRLTVT.